The 5 T cell receptor beta chains below come from one sample, sequenced in a study of blood T cell repertoires in COVID-19. The repertoire was sequenced with immunoSEQ multiplex PCR; TCRdb's copy has only in-frame clones and lacks some. The sample includes 140,000 or so clones, about 80% of them seen just once. The sample comprised peripheral blood. Source of these receptors: a human donor in a cohort sampled during active COVID-19.

This clone was found once. The V and J genes are TRBV25-1 and TRBJ1-1; no definite D call. This CDR3 has 13 amino acids. The V end was cut by 9 bases, the J end by 5 bases, with 16 bases between. CDR1 and CDR2 (germline): MGHDK, SYGVNS. CDR3 sequence: CASNSVRMTEAFF. The CDR3 DNA follows: TGTGCCAGTAATTCGGTGCGAATGACTGAAGCTTTCTTT.

The chain uses TRBV29-1 and TRBJ1-2; 7 positions match TRBD1. The CDR3 spans 13 residues. J lost 8 bases, V lost 1 base, and 7 bases had no gene match. The V gene's germline CDR1 is SQVTM and CDR2 ANQGSEA. The CDR3 DNA follows: TGCAGCGTTGAAGTGACAGGGCCGGGGGGCTACACCTTC. This codes for CSVEVTGPGGYTF.

The chain employs TRBV6-1 and TRBJ1-4; 7 bases are a match to TRBD1. Germline V gives CDR1 MNHNS, CDR2 SASEGT. Trimming removed 2 bases from V and 8 bases from J; junction bases left unmatched: 8. The CDR3 totals 15 residues. CDR3 amino acids: CASSEYRGQGEKLFF. CDR3 coding DNA: TGTGCCAGCAGTGAATATAGGGGGCAGGGGGAAAAACTGTTTTTT.

This chain connects TRBV4-1 to TRBJ1-5; 8 nucleotides align to TRBD1. Germline V gene sequence: CDR1 MGHRA, CDR2 YSYEKL. This CDR3 comprises 17 residues. With V trimmed by 1 base and J by 6 bases, 11 bases remained unmatched. Written as DNA, the CDR3 is TGCGCCAGCAGCCAAGGGCGTCAGGGGGCCGTTGGTCAGCCCCAGCATTTT. Translation: CASSQGRQGAVGQPQHF.

The J gene is TRBJ1-2, the V gene TRBV7-2, with 8 nucleotides matching TRBD1. CDR3 length: 13 amino acids. Losses at the gene ends were 6 bases for V and 3 bases for J; bases not matched to a gene: 3. Germline CDR1 SGHTA, CDR2 FQGNSA. The CDR3 region is CASSSDRDYGYTF. Written as DNA, the CDR3 is TGTGCCAGCAGTTCGGACAGGGACTATGGCTACACCTTC. The entire variable domain, with the rest obtained from reference TRBV7-2 and TRBJ1-2, is as follows: GAGVSQSPSNKVTEKGKDVELRCDPISGHTALYWYRQSLGQGLEFLIYFQGNSAPDKSGLPSDRFSAERTGGSVSTLTIQRTQQEDSAVYLCASSSDRDYGYTFGSGTRLTVV.